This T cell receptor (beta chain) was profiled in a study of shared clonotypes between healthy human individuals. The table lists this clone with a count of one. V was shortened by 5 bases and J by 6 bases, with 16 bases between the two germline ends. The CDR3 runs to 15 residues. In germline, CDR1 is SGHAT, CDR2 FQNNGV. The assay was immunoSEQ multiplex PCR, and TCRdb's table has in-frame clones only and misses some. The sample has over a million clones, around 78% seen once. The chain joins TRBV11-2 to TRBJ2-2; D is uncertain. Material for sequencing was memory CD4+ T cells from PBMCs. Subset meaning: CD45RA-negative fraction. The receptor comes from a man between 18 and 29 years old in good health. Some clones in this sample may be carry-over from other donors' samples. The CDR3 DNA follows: TGTGCCAGCAGCCTCCCCGCCCGGAGCCCCGGGGAGCTGTTTTTT. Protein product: CASSLPARSPGELFF.